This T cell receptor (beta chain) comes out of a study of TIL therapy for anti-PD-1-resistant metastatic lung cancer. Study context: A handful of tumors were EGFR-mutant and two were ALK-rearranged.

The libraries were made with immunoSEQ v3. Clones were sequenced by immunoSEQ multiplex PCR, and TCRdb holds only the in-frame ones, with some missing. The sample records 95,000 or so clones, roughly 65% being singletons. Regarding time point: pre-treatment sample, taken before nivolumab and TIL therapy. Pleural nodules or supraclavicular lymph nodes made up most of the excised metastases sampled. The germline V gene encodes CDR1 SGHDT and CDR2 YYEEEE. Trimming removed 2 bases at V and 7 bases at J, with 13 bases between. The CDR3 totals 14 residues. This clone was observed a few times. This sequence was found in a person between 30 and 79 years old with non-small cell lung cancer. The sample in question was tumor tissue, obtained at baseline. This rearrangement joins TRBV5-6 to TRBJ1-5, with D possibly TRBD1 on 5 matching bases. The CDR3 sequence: CASSFQGLRQPQHF. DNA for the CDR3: TGTGCCAGCAGCTTTCAGGGACTCAGGCAGCCCCAGCATTTT.